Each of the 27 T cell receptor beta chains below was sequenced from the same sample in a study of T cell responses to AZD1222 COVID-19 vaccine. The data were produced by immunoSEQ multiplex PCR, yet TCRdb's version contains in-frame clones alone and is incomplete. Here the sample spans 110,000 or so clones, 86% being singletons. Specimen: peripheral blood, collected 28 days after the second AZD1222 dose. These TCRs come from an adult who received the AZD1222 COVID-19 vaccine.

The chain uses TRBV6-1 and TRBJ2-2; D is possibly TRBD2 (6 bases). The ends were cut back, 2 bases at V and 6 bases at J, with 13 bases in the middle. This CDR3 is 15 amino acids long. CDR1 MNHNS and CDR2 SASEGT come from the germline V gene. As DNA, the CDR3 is TGTGCCAGCAGTGAACTAGGAGGGTCCGCCGGGGAGCTGTTTTTT. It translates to CASSELGGSAGELFF.

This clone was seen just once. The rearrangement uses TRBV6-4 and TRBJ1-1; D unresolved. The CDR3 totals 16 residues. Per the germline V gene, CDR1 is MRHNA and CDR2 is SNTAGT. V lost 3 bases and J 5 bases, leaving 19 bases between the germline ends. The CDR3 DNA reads TGTGCCAGCAGTGATTACCCGACTGGGGTTTATACTGAAGCTTTCTTT. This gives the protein CASSDYPTGVYTEAFF.

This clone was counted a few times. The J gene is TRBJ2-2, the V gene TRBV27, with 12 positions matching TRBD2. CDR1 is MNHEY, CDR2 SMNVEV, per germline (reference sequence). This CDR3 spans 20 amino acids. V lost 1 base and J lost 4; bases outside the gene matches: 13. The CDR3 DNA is TGTGCCAGCAGTTTATGGTCTGGGCTAGCGGGAGGGCCGACCACCGGGGAGCTGTTTTTT. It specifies CASSLWSGLAGGPTTGELFF.

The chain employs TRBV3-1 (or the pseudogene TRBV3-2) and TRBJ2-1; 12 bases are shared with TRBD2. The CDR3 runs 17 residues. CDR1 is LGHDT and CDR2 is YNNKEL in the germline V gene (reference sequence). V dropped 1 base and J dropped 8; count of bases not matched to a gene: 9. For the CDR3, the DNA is TGTGCCAGCAGCCAAGGGACTAGCGGGGAGCTTACATATGAGCAGTTCTTC. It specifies CASSQGTSGELTYEQFF.

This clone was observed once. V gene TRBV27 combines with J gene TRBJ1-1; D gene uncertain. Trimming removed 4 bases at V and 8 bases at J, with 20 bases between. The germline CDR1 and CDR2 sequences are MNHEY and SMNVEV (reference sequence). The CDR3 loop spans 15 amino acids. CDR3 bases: TGTGCCAGCAGTTCCATCTACGAATCAGTATCAGAAGCTTTCTTT. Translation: CASSSIYESVSEAFF.

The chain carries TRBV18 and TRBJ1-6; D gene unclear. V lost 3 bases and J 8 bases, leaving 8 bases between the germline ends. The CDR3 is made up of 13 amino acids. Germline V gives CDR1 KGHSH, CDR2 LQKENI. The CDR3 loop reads CASSPQDYSPLHF. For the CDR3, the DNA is TGTGCCAGCTCACCCCAAGATTATTCACCCCTCCACTTT. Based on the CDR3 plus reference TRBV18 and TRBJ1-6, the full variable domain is NAGVMQNPRHLVRRRGQEARLRCSPMKGHSHVYWYRQLPEEGLKFMVYLQKENIIDESGMPKERFSAEFPKEGPSILRIQQVVRGDSAAYFCASSPQDYSPLHFGNGTRLTVT.

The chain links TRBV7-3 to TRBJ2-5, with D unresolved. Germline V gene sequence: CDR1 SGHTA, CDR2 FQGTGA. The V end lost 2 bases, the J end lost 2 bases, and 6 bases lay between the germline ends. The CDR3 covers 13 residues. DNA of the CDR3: TGTGCCAGCAGCTTATCGAAGCAAGAGACCCAGTACTTC. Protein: CASSLSKQETQYF. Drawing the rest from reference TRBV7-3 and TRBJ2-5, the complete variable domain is GAGVSQTPSNKVTEKGKYVELRCDPISGHTALYWYRQSLGQGPEFLIYFQGTGAADDSGLPNDRFFAVRPEGSVSTLKIQRTERGDSAVYLCASSLSKQETQYFGPGTRLLVL.

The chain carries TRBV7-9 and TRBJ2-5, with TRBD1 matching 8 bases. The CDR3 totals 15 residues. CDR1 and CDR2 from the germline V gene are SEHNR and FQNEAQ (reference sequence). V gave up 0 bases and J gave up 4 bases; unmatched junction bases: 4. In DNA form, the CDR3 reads TGTGCCAGCAGCTTAGCGTCAGGGGGCGTAGAGACCCAGTACTTC. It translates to CASSLASGGVETQYF.

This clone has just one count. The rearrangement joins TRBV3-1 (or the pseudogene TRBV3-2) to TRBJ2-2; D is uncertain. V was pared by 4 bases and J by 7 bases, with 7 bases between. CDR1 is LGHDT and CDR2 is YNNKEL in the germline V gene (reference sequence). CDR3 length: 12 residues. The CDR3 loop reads CASSPFIGELFF. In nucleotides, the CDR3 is TGTGCCAGCAGCCCTTTTATCGGGGAGCTGTTTTTT.

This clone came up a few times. The CDR3 nucleotides are TGCAGCGTTGGAGGGGACAAGCCCCAGCATTTT. Translation: CSVGGDKPQHF. The V and J genes are TRBV29-1 and TRBJ1-5; D perhaps matches TRBD1 (6 bases). Germline V CDR1 and CDR2: SQVTM, ANQGSEA. V was trimmed by 4 bases and J by 8 bases, leaving 9 bases between them. This CDR3 is built from 11 residues.

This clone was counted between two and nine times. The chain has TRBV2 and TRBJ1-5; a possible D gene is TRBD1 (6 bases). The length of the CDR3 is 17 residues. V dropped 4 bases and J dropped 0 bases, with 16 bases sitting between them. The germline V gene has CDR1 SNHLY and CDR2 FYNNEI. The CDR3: CASSGTGFPYSNQPQHF. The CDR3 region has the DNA TGTGCCAGCAGTGGTACAGGGTTCCCCTATAGCAATCAGCCCCAGCATTTT.

The CDR3 sequence: CASSQGETNTEAFF. The CDR3 DNA sequence: TGTGCCAGCTCACAAGGAGAGACCAACACTGAAGCTTTCTTT. This chain joins TRBV18 and TRBJ1-1; unclear D gene. Trimming shortened V by 4 bases and J by 2 bases, and 11 bases separated the two germline ends. Germline V lookup: CDR1 KGHSH, CDR2 LQKENI. The CDR3 runs to 14 residues.

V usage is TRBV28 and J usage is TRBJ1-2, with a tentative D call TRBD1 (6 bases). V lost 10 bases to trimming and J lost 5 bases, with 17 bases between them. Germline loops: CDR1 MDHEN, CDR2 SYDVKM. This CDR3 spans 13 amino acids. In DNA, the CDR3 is TGTGCCACGCAAACAGGGCGGTCTTATGGCTACACCTTC. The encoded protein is CATQTGRSYGYTF.

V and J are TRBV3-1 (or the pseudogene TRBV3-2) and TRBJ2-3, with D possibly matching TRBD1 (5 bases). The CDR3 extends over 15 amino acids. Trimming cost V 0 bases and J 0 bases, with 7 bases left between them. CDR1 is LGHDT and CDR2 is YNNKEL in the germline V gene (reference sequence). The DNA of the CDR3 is TGTGCCAGCAGCCAAGAGGGGCTTAGCACAGATACGCAGTATTTT. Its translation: CASSQEGLSTDTQYF.

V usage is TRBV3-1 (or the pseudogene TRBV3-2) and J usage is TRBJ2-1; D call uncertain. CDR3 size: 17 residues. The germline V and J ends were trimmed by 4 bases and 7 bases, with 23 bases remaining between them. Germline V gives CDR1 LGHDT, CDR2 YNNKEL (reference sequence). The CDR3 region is CASSRVPGPKVTNEQFF. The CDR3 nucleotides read TGTGCCAGCAGCCGGGTCCCGGGCCCAAAAGTTACTAATGAGCAGTTCTTC.

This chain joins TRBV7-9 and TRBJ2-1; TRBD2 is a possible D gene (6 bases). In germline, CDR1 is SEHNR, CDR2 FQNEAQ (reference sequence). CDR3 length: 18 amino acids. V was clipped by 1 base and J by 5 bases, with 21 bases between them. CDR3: CASSLGRLGGGANNEQFF. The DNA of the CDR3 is TGTGCCAGCAGCTTAGGTCGTCTAGGAGGCGGGGCGAACAATGAGCAGTTCTTC.

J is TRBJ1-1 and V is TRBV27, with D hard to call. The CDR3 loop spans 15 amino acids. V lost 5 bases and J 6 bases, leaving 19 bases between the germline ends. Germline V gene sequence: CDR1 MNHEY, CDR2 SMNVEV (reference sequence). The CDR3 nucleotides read TGTGCCAGCAGTGACATAAAAGGTTATGTCGCTGAAGCTTTCTTT. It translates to CASSDIKGYVAEAFF.

In nucleotides, the CDR3 is TGTGCCAGCAGCAAAGCCGGACAGGGGGCTAGGGACACTGAAGCTTTCTTT. Protein product: CASSKAGQGARDTEAFF. The chain uses TRBV21-1 and TRBJ1-1; the table's D call, TRBD1, was not checked against the DNA. TRBV21-1 is shown as a pseudogene. The CDR3 consists of 17 residues.

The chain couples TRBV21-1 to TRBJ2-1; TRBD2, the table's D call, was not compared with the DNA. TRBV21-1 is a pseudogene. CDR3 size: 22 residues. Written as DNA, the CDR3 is TGTGCCAGCAGCAAAGGGGGATGGGAGGGGAAAGCAGCGGGACGAACCTACAATGAGCAGTTCTTC. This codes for CASSKGGWEGKAAGRTYNEQFF.

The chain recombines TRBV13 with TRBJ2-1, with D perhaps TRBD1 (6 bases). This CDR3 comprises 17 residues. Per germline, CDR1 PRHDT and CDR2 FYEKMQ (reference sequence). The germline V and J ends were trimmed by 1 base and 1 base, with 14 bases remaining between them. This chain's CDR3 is CASSLDQGSYSYNEQFF. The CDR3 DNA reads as TGTGCCAGCAGCTTAGACCAGGGGTCTTATTCCTACAATGAGCAGTTCTTC.

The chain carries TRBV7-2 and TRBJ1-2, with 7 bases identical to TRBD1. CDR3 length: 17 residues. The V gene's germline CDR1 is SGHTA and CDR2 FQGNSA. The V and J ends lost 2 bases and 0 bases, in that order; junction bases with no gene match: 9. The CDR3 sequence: CASSLLRDSEANYGYTF. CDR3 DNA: TGTGCCAGCAGCTTACTCAGGGACAGCGAAGCTAACTATGGCTACACCTTC.

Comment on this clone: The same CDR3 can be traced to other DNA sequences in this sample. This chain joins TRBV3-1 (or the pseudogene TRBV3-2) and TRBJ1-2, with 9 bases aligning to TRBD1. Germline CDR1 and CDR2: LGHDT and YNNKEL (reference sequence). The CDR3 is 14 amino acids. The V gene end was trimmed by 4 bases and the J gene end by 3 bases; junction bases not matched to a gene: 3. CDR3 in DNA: TGTGCCAGCAGCCCCCGGGACAGGGACTATGGCTACACCTTC. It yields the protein CASSPRDRDYGYTF.

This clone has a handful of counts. The CDR3 loop is CASSPGTGDSGNTIYF. The CDR3 DNA is TGTGCCAGCTCACCGGGGACGGGAGACTCTGGAAACACCATATATTTT. This chain connects TRBV18 to TRBJ1-3; a possible D gene is TRBD1 (5 bases). The V and J ends lost 3 bases and 0 bases respectively, with 12 bases between them. The CDR3 loop spans 16 amino acids. CDR1 is KGHSH, CDR2 LQKENI, per germline.

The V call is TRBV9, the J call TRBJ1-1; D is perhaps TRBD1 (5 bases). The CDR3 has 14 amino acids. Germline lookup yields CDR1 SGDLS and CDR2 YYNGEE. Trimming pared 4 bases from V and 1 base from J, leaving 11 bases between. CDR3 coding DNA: TGTGCCAGCAGCCCCGGGACCCCGAACACTGAAGCTTTCTTT. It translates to CASSPGTPNTEAFF.

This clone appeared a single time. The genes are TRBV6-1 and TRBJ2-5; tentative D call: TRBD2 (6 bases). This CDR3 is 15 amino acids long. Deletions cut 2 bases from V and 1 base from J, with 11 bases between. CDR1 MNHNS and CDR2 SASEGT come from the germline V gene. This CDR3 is CASSEFRDFQETQYF. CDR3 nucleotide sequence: TGTGCCAGCAGTGAATTCCGGGACTTCCAAGAGACCCAGTACTTC.

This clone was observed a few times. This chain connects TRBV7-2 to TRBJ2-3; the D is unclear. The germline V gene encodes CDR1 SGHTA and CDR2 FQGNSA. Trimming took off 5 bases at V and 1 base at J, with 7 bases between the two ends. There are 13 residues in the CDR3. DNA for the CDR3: TGTGCCAGCAGCCCCTTGGGCACAGATACGCAGTATTTT. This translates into CASSPLGTDTQYF.

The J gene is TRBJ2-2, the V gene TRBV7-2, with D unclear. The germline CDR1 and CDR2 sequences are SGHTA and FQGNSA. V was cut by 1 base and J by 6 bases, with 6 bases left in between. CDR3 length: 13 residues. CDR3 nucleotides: TGTGCCAGCAGCTTAGGATCTTCCGGGGAGCTGTTTTTT. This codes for CASSLGSSGELFF.